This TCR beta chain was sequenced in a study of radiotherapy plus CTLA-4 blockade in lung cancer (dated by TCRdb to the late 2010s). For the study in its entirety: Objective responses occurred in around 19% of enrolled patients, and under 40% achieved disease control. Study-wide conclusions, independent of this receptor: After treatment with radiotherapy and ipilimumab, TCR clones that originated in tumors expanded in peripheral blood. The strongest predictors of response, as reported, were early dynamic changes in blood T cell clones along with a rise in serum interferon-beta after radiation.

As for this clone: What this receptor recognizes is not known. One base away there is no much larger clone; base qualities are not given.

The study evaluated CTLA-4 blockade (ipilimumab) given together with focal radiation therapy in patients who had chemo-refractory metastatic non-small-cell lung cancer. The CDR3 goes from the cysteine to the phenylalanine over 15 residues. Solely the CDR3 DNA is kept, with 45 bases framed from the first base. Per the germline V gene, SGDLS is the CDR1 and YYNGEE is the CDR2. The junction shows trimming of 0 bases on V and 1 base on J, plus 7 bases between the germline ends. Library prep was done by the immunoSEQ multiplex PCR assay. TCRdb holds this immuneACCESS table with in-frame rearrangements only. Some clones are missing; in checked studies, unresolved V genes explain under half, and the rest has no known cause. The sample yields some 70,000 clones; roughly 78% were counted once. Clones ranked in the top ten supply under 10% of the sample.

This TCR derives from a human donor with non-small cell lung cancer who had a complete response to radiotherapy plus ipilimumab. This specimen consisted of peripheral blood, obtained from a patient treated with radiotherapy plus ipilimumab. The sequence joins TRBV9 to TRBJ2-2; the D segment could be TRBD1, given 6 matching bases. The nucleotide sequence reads TGTGCCAGCAGCGTAGCAGGGGTGAACACCGGGGAGCTGTTTTTT. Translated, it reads CASSVAGVNTGELFF. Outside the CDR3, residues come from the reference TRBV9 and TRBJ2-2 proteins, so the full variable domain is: DSGVTQTPKHLITATGQRVTLRCSPRSGDLSVYWYQQSLDQGLQFLIQYYNGEERAKGNILERFSAQQFPDLHSELNLSSLELGDSALYFCASSVAGVNTGELFFGEGSRLTVL.